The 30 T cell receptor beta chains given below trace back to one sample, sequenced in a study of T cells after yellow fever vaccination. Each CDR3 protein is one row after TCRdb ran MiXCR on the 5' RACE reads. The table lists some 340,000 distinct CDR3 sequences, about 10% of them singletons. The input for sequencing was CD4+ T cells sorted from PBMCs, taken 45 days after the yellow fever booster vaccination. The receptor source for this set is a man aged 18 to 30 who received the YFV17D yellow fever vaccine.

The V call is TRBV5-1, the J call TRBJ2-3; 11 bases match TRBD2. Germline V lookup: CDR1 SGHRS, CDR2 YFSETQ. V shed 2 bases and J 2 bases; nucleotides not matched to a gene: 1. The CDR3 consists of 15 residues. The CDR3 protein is CASSLLAGDTDTQYF. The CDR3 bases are TGCGCCAGCAGCTTACTAGCGGGGGACACAGATACGCAGTATTTT.

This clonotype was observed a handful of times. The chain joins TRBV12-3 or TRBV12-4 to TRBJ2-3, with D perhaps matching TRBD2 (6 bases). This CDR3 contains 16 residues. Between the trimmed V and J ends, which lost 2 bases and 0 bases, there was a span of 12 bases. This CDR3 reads CASSLWRGPSTDTQYF. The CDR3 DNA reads TGTGCCAGCAGTTTATGGCGGGGCCCTAGCACAGATACGCAGTATTTT.

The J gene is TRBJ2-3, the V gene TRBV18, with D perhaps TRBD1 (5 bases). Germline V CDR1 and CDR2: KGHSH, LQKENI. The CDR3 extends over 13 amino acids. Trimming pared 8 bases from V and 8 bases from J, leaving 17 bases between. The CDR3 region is CASAPRAPGTQYF. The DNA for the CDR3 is TGTGCCAGCGCCCCCAGGGCCCCCGGTACGCAGTATTTT. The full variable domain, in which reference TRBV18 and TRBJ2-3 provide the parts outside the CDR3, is NAGVMQNPRHLVRRRGQEARLRCSPMKGHSHVYWYRQLPEEGLKFMVYLQKENIIDESGMPKERFSAEFPKEGPSILRIQQVVRGDSAAYFCASAPRAPGTQYFGPGTRLTVL.

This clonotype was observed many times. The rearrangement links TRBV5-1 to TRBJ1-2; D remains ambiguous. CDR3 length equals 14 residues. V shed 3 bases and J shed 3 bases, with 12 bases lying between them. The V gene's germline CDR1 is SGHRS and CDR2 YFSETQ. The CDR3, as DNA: TGCGCCAGCAGCTACCCCGCCGGGGACTATGGCTACACCTTC. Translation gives CASSYPAGDYGYTF.

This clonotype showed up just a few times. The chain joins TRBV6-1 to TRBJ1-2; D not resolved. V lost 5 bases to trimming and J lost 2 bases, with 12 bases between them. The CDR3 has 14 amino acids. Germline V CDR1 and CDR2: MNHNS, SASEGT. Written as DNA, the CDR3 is TGTGCCAGCAGTAAAGACACAAACAACTATGGCTACACCTTC. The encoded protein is CASSKDTNNYGYTF.

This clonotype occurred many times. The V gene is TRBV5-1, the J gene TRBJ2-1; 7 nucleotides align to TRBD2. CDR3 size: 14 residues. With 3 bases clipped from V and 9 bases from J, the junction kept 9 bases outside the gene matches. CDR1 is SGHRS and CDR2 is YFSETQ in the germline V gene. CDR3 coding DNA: TGCGCCAGCAGCTACTTCAGTCCGGGGGGTGAGCAGTTCTTC. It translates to CASSYFSPGGEQFF.

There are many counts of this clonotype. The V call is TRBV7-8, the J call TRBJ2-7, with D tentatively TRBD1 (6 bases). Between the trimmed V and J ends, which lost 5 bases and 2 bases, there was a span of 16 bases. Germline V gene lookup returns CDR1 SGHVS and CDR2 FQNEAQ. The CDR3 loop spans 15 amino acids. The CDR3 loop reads CASSEKRQEPYEQYV. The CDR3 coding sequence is TGTGCCAGCAGCGAAAAGCGACAGGAACCCTACGAGCAGTACGTC.

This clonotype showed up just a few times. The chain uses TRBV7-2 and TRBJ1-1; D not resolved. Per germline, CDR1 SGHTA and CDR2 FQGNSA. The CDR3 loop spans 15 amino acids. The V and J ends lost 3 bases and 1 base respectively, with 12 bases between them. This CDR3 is CASSFGPLGNTEAFF. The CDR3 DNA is TGTGCCAGCAGCTTTGGACCCCTGGGGAACACTGAAGCTTTCTTT.

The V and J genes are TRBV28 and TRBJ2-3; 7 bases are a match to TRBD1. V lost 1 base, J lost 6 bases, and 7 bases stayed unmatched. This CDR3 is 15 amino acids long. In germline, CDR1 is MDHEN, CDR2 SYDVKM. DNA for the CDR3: TGTGCCAGCAGTTTATTAGGGACAGTAGGGGATACGCAGTATTTT. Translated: CASSLLGTVGDTQYF.

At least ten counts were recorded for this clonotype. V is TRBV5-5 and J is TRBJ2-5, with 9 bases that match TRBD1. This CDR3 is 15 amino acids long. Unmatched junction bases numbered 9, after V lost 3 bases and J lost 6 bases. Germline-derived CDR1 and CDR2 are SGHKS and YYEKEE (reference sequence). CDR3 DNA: TGTGCCAGCAGCTCGTCCCGGGACAGGGTACAGACCCAGTACTTC. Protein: CASSSSRDRVQTQYF.

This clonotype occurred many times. The chain's CDR3 is CASSQGAADTQYF. The CDR3, as DNA: TGTGCCAGCAGCCAGGGGGCGGCAGATACGCAGTATTTT. This chain connects TRBV7-9 to TRBJ2-3; 8 nucleotides agree with TRBD1. The CDR3 extends over 13 amino acids. V was clipped by 5 bases and J by 4 bases; unmatched bases: 2. The germline V gene encodes CDR1 SEHNR and CDR2 FQNEAQ (reference sequence).

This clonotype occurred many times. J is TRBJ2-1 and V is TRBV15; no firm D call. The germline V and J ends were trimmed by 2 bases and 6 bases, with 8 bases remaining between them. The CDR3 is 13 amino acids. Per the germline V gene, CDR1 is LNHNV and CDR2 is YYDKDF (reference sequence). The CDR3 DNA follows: TGTGCCACCAGCAGACCCCCGTTCAATGAGCAGTTCTTC. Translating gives CATSRPPFNEQFF.

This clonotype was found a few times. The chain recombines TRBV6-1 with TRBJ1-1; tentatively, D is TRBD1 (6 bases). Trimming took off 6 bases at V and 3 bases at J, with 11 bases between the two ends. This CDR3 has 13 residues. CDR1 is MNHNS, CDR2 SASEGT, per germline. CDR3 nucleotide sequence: TGTGCCAGCAGCCGAAACAGGGACACTGAAGCTTTCTTT. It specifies CASSRNRDTEAFF.

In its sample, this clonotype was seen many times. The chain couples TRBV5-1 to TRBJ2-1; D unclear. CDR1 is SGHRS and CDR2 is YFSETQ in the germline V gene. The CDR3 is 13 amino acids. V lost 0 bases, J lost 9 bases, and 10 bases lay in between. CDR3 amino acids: CASSLVPAGEQFF. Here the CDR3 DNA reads TGCGCCAGCAGCTTGGTTCCGGCCGGTGAGCAGTTCTTC.

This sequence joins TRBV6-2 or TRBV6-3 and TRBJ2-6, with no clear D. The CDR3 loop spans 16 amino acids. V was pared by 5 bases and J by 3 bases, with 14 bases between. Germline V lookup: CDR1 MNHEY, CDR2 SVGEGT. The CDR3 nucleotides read TGTGCCAGCAGTCACGCCTTCGGGCGTGGGGCCAACGTCCTGACTTTC. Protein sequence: CASSHAFGRGANVLTF.

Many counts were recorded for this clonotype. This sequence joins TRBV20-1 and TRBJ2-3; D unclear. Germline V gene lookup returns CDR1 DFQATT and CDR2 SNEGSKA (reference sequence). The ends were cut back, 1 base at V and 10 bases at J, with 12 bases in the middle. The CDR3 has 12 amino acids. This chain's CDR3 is CSARGLLEPQYF. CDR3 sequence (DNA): TGCAGTGCTAGAGGACTCCTCGAACCGCAGTATTTT.

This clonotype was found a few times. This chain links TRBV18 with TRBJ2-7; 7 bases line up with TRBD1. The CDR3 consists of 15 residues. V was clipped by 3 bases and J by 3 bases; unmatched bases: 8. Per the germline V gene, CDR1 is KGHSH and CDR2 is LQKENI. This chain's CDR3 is CASSPQTGSDYEQYF. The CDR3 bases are TGTGCCAGCTCACCCCAGACAGGGTCGGACTACGAGCAGTACTTC.

CDR3 coding DNA: TGTGCCAGCTCTCTCGAGGGGGCCAACGTCCTGACTTTC. Translating gives CASSLEGANVLTF. The rearrangement links TRBV19 to TRBJ2-6; D is unresolved. The length of the CDR3 is 13 residues. Trimming stripped 9 bases from V and 4 bases from J, with 10 bases between. Germline CDR1 and CDR2: LNHDA and SQIVND (reference sequence). Supplemented by reference TRBV19 and TRBJ2-6, the full variable domain reads DGGITQSPKYLFRKEGQNVTLSCEQNLNHDAMYWYRQDPGQGLRLIYYSQIVNDFQKGDIAEGYSVSREKKESFPLTVTSAQKNPTAFYLCASSLEGANVLTFGAGSRLTVL.

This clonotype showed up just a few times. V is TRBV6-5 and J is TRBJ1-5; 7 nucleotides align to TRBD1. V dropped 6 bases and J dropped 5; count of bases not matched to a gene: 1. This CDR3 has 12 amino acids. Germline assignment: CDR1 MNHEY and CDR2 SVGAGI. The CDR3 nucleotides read TGTGCCAGCAGAACAGGGGATCAGCCCCAGCATTTT. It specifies CASRTGDQPQHF.

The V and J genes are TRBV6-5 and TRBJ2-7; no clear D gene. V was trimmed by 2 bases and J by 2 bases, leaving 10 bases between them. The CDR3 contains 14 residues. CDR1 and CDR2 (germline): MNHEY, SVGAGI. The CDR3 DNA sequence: TGTGCCAGCAGTTACGCGGCAGGCCCCTACGAGCAGTACTTC. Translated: CASSYAAGPYEQYF.

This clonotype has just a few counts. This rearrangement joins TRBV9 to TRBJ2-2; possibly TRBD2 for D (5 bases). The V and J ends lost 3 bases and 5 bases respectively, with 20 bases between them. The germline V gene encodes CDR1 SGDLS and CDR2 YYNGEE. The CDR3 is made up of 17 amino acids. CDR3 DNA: TGTGCCAGCAGCGGTGGATCACCGGGAAGAACAACCGGGGAGCTGTTTTTT. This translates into CASSGGSPGRTTGELFF.

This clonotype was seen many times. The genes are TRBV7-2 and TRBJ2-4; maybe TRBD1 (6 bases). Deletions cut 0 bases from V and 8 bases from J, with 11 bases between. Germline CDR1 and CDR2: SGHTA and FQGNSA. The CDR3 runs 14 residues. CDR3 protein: CASSLAAGVDIQYF. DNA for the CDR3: TGTGCCAGCAGCTTAGCCGCAGGGGTGGACATTCAGTACTTC.

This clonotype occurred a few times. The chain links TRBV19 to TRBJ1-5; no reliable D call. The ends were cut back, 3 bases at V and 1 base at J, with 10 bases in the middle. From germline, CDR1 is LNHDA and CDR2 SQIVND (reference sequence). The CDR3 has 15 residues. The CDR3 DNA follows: TGTGCCAGTAGTATCGAGGGTATAAGCAATCAGCCCCAGCATTTT. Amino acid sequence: CASSIEGISNQPQHF.

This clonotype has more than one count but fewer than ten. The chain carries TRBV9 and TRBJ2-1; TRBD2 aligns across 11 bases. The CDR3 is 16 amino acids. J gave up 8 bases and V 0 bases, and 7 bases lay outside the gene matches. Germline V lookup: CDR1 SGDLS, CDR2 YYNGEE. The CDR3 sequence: CASSVGLTSGVDEQFF. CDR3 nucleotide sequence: TGTGCCAGCAGCGTAGGACTGACTAGCGGGGTGGATGAGCAGTTCTTC.

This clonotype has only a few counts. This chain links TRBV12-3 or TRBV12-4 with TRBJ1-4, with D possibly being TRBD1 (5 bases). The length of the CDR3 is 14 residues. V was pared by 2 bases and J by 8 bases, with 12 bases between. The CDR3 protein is CASSLFAGNEKLFF. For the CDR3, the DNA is TGTGCCAGCAGTTTATTCGCAGGGAACGAAAAACTGTTTTTT.

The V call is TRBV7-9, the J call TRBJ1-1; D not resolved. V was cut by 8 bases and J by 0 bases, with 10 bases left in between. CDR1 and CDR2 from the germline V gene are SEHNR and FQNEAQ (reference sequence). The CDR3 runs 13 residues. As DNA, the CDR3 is TGTGCCAGCGTCGGGGTGTTGAACACTGAAGCTTTCTTT. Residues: CASVGVLNTEAFF.

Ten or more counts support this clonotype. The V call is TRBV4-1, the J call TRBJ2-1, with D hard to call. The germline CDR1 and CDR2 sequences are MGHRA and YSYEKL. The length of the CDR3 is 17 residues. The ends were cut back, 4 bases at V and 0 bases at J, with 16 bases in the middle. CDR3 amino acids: CASSPGSWASSYNEQFF. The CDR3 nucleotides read TGCGCCAGCAGCCCCGGGTCGTGGGCGAGCTCCTACAATGAGCAGTTCTTC.

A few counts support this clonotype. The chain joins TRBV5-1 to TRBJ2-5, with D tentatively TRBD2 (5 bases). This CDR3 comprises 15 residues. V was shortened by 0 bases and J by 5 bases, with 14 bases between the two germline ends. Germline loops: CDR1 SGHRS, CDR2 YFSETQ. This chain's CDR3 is CASSLANREWETQYF. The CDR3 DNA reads TGCGCCAGCAGCTTGGCCAATAGGGAGTGGGAGACCCAGTACTTC.

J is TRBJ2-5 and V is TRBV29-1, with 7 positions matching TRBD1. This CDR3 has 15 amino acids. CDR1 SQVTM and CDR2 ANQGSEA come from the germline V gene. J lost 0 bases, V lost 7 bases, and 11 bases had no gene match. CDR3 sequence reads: CSAKGDQGDQETQYF. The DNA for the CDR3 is TGCAGCGCCAAAGGAGACCAGGGGGACCAAGAGACCCAGTACTTC.

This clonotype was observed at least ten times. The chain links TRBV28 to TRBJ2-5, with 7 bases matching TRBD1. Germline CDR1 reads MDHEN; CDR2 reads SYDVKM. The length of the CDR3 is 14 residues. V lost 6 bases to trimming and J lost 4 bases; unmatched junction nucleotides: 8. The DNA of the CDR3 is TGTGCCAGCAGGGTTGGACAGGTGTCAGAGACCCAGTACTTC. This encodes CASRVGQVSETQYF.